This T cell receptor (beta chain) came from a study of T-cell reconstitution after alpha-beta-depleted transplantation in children. Germline assignment: CDR1 SGHKS and CDR2 YYEKEE (reference sequence). The CDR3 consists of 16 residues. The ends were cut back, 6 bases at V and 6 bases at J, with 22 bases in the middle. Unique molecular identifiers were used to barcode this TCRbeta library. TCRdb reprocessed the PCR reads with MiXCR, giving one entry per CDR3 protein. Altogether 200,000 to 250,000 distinct CDR3 sequences are present, roughly 9% being singletons, with the ten largest covering over 5.5%. At least ten counts were recorded for this clonotype.

Sequencing was performed on PBMCs from the stem cell graft donor, taken from the stem cell graft. This TCR came from a human donor who donated a stem cell graft to a child with acute lymphoblastic leukemia. This chain joins TRBV5-5 and TRBJ2-4; a weak D match, TRBD1 (5 bases). The CDR3 sequence is CASIQPGQGASNIQYF. CDR3 DNA sequence: TGTGCCAGCATCCAGCCTGGGCAGGGTGCCTCAAACATTCAGTACTTC.